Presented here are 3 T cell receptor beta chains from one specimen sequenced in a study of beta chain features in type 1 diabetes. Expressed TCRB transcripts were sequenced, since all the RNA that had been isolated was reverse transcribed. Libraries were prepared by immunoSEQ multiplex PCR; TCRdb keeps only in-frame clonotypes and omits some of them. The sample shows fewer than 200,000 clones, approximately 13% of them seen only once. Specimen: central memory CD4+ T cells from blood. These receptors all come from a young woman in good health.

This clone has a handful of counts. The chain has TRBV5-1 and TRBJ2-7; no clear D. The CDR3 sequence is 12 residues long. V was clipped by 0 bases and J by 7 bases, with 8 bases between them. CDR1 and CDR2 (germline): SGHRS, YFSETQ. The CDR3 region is CASSLDQREQYF. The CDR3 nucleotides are TGCGCCAGCAGCTTGGATCAGAGGGAGCAGTACTTC.

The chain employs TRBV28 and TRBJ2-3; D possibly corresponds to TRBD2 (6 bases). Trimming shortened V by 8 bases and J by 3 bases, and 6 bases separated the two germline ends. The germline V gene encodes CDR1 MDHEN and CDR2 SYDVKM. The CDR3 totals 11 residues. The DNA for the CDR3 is TGTGCCAGCGGGAGGACAGATACGCAGTATTTT. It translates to CASGRTDTQYF.

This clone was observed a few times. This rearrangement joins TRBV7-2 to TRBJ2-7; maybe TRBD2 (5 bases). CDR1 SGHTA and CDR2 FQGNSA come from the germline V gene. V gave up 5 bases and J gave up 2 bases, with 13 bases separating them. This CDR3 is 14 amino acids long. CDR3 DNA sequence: TGTGCCAGCAGCGCCCGACGGGAAACCTACGAGCAGTACTTC. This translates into CASSARRETYEQYF.